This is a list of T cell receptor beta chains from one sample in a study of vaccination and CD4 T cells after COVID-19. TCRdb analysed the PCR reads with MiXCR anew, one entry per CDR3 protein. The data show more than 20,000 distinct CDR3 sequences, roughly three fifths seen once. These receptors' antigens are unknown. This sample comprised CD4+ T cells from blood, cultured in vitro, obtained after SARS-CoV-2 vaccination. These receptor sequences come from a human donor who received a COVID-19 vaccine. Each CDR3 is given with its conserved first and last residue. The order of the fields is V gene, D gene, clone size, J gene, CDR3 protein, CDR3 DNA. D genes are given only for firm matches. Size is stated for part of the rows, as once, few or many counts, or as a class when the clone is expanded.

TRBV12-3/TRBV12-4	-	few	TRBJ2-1	CASSPKTGSFFDEQFF	TGTGCCAGCAGTCCTAAAACAGGGTCCTTTTTCGATGAGCAGTTCTTC
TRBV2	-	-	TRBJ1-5	CASRLLQAQPQHF	TGTGCCAGCAGACTACTACAAGCTCAGCCCCAGCATTTT
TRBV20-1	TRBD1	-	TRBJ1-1	CSARRGGGSTEAFF	TGCAGTGCTAGGAGAGGGGGCGGGAGCACTGAAGCTTTCTTT
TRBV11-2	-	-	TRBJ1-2	CASSLDRAYSNYGYTF	TGTGCCAGCAGCTTAGACAGGGCCTATTCTAACTATGGCTACACCTTC
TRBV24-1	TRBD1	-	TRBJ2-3	CATSDVTGGPDTQYF	TGTGCCACCAGTGATGTGACAGGGGGCCCAGATACGCAGTATTTT
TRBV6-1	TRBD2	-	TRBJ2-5	CASRGGVTQYF	TGTGCCAGCAGGGGAGGGGTGACCCAGTACTTC
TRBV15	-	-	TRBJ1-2	CATSPRRQGWVYGYTF	TGTGCCACCAGCCCTCGGCGCCAGGGGTGGGTCTATGGCTACACCTTC
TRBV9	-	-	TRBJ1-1	CASSVTVNTEAFF	TGTGCCAGCAGCGTAACAGTGAACACTGAAGCTTTCTTT
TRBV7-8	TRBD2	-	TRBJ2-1	CASSMRTSGVAYNEQFF	TGTGCCAGCAGCATGCGGACTAGCGGGGTGGCCTACAATGAGCAGTTCTTC
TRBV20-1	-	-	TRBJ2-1	CSASQTSSYNEQFF	TGCAGTGCTAGCCAAACTAGCTCCTACAATGAGCAGTTCTTC
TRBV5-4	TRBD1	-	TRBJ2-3	CASSPTGGEGTDTQYF	TGTGCCAGCAGCCCCACAGGGGGCGAGGGCACAGATACGCAGTATTTT
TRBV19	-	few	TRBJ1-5	CASSIGRGWNHPQHF	TGTGCCAGTAGTATAGGGCGGGGATGGAATCATCCCCAGCATTTT
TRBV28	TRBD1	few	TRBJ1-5	CASSPRQGHQPQHF	TGTGCCAGCAGTCCAAGACAGGGCCATCAGCCCCAGCATTTT
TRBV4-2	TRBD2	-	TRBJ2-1	CASSLTSGGAGEQFF	TGTGCCAGCAGCCTGACTAGCGGGGGGGCGGGCGAGCAGTTCTTC
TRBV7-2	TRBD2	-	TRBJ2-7	CASSLAGGISYEQYF	TGTGCCAGCAGCTTAGCGGGAGGGATCTCCTACGAGCAGTACTTC
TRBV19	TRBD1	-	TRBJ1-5	CASSIDSDRVLNQPQHF	TGTGCCAGTAGTATAGATTCCGACAGGGTCCTCAATCAGCCCCAGCATTTT
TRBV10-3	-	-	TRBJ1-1	CAISGASRNTEAFF	TGTGCCATCAGTGGAGCCTCCCGGAACACTGAAGCTTTCTTT
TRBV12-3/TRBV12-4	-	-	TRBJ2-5	CASSLARDETQYF	TGTGCCAGCAGTTTGGCCAGGGACGAGACCCAGTACTTC
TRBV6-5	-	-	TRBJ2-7	CASSFRKGDFYEQYF	TGTGCCAGCAGTTTTCGCAAGGGAGACTTCTACGAGCAGTACTTC
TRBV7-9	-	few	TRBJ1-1	CASSPRQDAGDTEAFF	TGTGCCAGCAGCCCTAGACAGGACGCGGGAGACACTGAAGCTTTCTTT
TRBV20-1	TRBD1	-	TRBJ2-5	CSAQGKETQYF	TGCAGTGCACAGGGGAAAGAGACCCAGTACTTC
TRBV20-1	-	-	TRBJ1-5	CSAREKGGSGQPQHF	TGCAGTGCTAGAGAGAAAGGGGGATCGGGCCAGCCCCAGCATTTT
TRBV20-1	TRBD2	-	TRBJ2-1	CSATSSYSGGAPLYGNEQFF	TGCAGTGCTACCAGCTCCTATAGCGGGGGGGCACCCCTCTACGGCAATGAGCAGTTCTTC
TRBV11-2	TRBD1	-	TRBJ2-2	CASSQPDRGPTGELFF	TGTGCCAGCAGTCAACCCGACAGGGGTCCCACCGGGGAGCTGTTTTTT
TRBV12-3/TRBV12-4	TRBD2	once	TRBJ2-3	CASGAGASTDTQYF	TGTGCCAGCGGAGCGGGGGCTAGCACAGATACGCAGTATTTT
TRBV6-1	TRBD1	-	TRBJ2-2	CASSTTGGDTGELFF	TGTGCCAGCAGTACGACAGGGGGGGATACCGGGGAGCTGTTTTTT
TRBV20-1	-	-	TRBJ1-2	CSATGISSYGYTF	TGCAGTGCTACAGGTATCTCCAGCTATGGCTACACCTTC
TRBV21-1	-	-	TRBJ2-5	CANLIGPVDLAQYF	TGTGCCAACCTAATTGGACCGGTAGATCTGGCCCAGTACTTC
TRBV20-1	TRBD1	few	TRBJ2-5	CSAAVDRGRFETQYF	TGCAGTGCTGCCGTGGACAGGGGGCGTTTCGAGACCCAGTACTTC
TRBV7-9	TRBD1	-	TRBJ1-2	CASSLPPYGTGGAGYGYTF	TGTGCCAGCAGCTTGCCTCCATACGGGACAGGGGGCGCCGGCTATGGCTACACCTTC
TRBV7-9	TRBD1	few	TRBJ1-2	CASSPRAGGAPDGYTF	TGTGCCAGCAGCCCTCGGGCAGGGGGCGCCCCGGATGGCTACACCTTC
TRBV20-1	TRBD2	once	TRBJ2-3	CSAILPSGGGATDTQYF	TGCAGTGCAATCCTCCCTAGCGGGGGAGGGGCAACAGATACGCAGTATTTT
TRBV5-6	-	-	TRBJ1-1	CASSINRDYTEAFF	TGTGCCAGCAGTATCAACCGGGATTACACTGAAGCTTTCTTT
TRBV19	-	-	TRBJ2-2	CASSFITNTGELFF	TGTGCCAGTAGTTTTATAACGAACACCGGGGAGCTGTTTTTT
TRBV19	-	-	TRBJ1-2	CAARQGGLTGNYGYTF	TGTGCCGCTAGGCAGGGAGGATTAACAGGCAACTATGGCTACACCTTC
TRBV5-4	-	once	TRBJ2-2	CASSLVGGSGELFF	TGTGCCAGCAGCTTGGTTGGGGGGTCCGGGGAGCTGTTTTTT
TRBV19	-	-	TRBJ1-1	CASSAGANTEAFF	TGTGCCAGTTCCGCAGGGGCGAACACTGAAGCTTTCTTT
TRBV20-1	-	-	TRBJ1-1	CSARDGGHLNTEAFF	TGCAGTGCTAGAGACGGGGGACACCTGAACACTGAAGCTTTCTTT
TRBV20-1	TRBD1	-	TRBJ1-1	CSAGQGERTEAFF	TGCAGTGCTGGACAGGGGGAACGAACTGAAGCTTTCTTT
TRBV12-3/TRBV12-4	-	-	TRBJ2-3	CASSSSRVSTDTQYF	TGTGCCAGCAGTTCGTCCCGGGTTAGCACAGATACGCAGTATTTT
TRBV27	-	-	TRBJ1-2	CASSSQGYYGYTF	TGTGCCAGCAGTTCACAGGGATACTATGGCTACACCTTC
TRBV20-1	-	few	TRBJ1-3	CSAARQTGNTIYF	TGCAGTGCTGCCCGTCAGACTGGAAACACCATATATTTT
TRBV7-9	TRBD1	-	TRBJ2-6	CASSQTGAGANVLTF	TGTGCCAGCAGCCAGACAGGGGCTGGGGCCAACGTCCTGACTTTC
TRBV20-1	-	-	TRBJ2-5	CSAPHRQAEETQYF	TGCAGTGCCCCTCATAGACAGGCAGAAGAGACCCAGTACTTC
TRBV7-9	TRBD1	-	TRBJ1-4	CASSLAQGAREKLFF	TGTGCCAGCAGCTTAGCCCAGGGGGCTCGGGAAAAACTGTTTTTT
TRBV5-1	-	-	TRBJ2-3	CASSLRGTSTDTQYF	TGCGCCAGCAGCTTAAGGGGCACTAGCACAGATACGCAGTATTTT
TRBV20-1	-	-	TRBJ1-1	CSALRTQGNTEAFF	TGCAGTGCGCTCCGAACCCAGGGGAACACTGAAGCTTTCTTT
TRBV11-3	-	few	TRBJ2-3	CASSLGKGSANTDTQYF	TGTGCCAGCAGCTTAGGAAAGGGTTCGGCTAACACAGATACGCAGTATTTT
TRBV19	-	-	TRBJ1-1	CASSTEVTEAFF	TGTGCCAGTAGTACTGAAGTCACTGAAGCTTTCTTT
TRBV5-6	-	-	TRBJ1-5	CASSLGNSRNQPQHF	TGTGCCAGCAGCTTGGGGAACAGCCGCAATCAGCCCCAGCATTTT
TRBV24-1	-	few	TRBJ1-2	CATSKDSNYGYTF	TGTGCCACCAGCAAGGACAGTAACTATGGCTACACCTTC